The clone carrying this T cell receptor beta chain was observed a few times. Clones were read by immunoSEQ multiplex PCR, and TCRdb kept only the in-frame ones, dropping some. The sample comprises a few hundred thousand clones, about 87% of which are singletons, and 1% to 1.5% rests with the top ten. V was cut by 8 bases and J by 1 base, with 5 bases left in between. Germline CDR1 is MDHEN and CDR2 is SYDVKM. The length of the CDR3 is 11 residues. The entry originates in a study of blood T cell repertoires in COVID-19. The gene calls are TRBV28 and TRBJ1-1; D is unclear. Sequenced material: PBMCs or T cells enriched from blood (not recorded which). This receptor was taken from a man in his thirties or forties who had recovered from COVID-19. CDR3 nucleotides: TGTGCCAGCGAGGGGAACACTGAAGCTTTCTTT. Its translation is CASEGNTEAFF.